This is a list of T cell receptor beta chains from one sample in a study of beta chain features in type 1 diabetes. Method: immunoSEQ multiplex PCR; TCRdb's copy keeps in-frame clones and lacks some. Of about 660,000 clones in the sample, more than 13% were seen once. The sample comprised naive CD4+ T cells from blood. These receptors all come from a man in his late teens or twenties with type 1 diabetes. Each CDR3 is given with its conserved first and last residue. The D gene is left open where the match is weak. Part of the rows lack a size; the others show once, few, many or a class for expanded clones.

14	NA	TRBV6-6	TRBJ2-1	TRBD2	CATGRASSYNEQFF	TGTGCCACCGGGAGGGCTAGCTCCTACAATGAGCAGTTCTTC
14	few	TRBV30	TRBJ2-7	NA	CAWSWVLSSYEQYF	TGTGCCTGGTCCTGGGTCCTAAGCTCCTACGAGCAGTACTTC
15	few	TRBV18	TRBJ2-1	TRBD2	CASSLPGLAYNEQFF	TGTGCCAGCTCACTACCGGGACTAGCGTACAATGAGCAGTTCTTC
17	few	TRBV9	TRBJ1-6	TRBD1	CASSVEGGRGLNSPLHF	TGTGCCAGCAGCGTAGAGGGAGGCAGGGGGCTTAATTCACCCCTCCACTTT
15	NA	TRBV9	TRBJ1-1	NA	CASSVEPTGRTEAFF	TGTGCCAGCAGCGTAGAACCGACGGGACGGACTGAAGCTTTCTTT
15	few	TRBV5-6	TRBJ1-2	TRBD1	CASSQRGRPNYGYTF	TGTGCCAGCAGCCAGAGGGGGCGACCTAACTATGGCTACACCTTC
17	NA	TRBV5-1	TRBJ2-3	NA	CASSLGIGGGVQDTQYF	TGCGCCAGCAGCTTGGGAATCGGGGGCGGGGTTCAAGATACGCAGTATTTT
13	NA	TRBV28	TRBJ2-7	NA	CASRGSGRYEQYF	TGTGCCAGCAGGGGCTCGGGGAGGTACGAGCAGTACTTC
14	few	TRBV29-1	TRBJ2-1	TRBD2	CSVDRLAGEVEQFF	TGCAGCGTTGATCGGCTAGCGGGGGAAGTTGAGCAGTTCTTC
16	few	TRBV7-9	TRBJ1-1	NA	CASSSTRAPRPSEAFF	TGTGCCAGCAGCTCAACAAGGGCTCCCAGGCCCTCTGAAGCTTTCTTT
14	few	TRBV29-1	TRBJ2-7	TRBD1	CSVVKGAPTYEQYF	TGCAGCGTTGTTAAGGGGGCACCGACCTACGAGCAGTACTTC